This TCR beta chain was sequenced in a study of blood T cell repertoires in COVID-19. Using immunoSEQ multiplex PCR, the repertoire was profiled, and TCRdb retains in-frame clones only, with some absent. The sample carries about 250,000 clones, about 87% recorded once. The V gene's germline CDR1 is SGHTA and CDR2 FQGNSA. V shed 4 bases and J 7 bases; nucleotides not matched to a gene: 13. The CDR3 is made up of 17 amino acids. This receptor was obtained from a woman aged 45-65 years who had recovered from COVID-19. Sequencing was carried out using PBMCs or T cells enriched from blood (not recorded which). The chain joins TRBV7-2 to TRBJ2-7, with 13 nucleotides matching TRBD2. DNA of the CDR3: TGTGCCAGCAGCTCCCGCCCCGAACTAGCGGGAGGGAGTGAGCAGTACTTC. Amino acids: CASSSRPELAGGSEQYF.